This TCR beta chain was observed in a study of T cells and Merkel cell carcinoma outcomes. Assay: immunoSEQ multiplex PCR; the TCRdb copy retains only in-frame clones and omits some. This sample carries 15,000 to 25,000 clones, approximately 80% of them seen once, and the ten largest clones take 2.5% to 3.5%. What was sequenced was tumor tissue from Merkel cell carcinoma. The receptor's source is a human donor with Merkel cell carcinoma.

CDR3 nucleotides: TGCAGCGTTGAGAGGGACAGTTTCTACGAGCAGTACTTC. It yields the protein CSVERDSFYEQYF. The rearrangement links TRBV29-1 to TRBJ2-7; 7 bases fit TRBD1. V gave up 3 bases and J gave up 3 bases; unmatched junction bases: 5. Germline V gene data show CDR1 as SQVTM and CDR2 as ANQGSEA. The length of the CDR3 is 13 residues.